Sequencing of this TCR beta chain was carried out in a study of T cells in Graves' hyperthyroidism and ophthalmopathy. Study summary: Specimen type is peripheral blood, collected at initial diagnosis prior to any treatment.

The CDR3 has 12 amino acids. Ophthalmopathy patients showed a Clinical Activity Score of at least 3, NOSPECS grade of at least 4 and duration under 3 months. Cells are PBMCs isolated from 10 ml of fresh blood. A word on this clonotype: A much larger clone differs from this one at a single base, so this may be a read error.

What was amplified from RNA transcripts were TCR beta CDR3 regions. With the HTBI primer set, the TCR CDR3 went through a first round of RT-PCR. Each CDR3 protein is one row after TCRdb ran MiXCR on the multiplex PCR reads. In the table there are 450,000 to 500,000 distinct CDR3 sequences, less than 25% of which are singletons. Sequenced sample: blood. V and J are TRBV12-3 or TRBV12-4 and TRBJ1-2, with D hard to call. The sequence was obtained from a woman in her seventies with Graves' ophthalmopathy. The CDR3 DNA is TGTGCCAGCATTGGCAGGAACTATGGCTACGCCTTC. Its protein is CASIGRNYGYAF.